What follows are 13 T cell receptor beta chains derived from one specimen sequenced in a study of T cell repertoires in cytomegalovirus infection. TCRdb reanalysed the reads using MiXCR and keeps one entry per CDR3 protein. The sample lists 510,000 or so distinct CDR3 sequences, about a quarter seen once, with around 13% in the top ten. Sequencing used PBMCs. The receptors were gathered from a human donor in good health (CMV status not recorded). Some clones in this sample may be carry-over from other donors' samples.

This clonotype came up many times. The V gene is TRBV7-8, the J gene TRBJ2-3; TRBD2 matches at 12 bases. This CDR3 has 19 residues. J lost 0 bases, V lost 4 bases, and 11 bases had no gene match. CDR1 is SGHVS, CDR2 FQNEAQ, per germline. As DNA, the CDR3 is TGTGCCAGCAGCTGGATAACCGGGACTAGCGGGCCTAGCACAGATACGCAGTATTTT. Its protein product is CASSWITGTSGPSTDTQYF.

This clonotype was detected only a few times. The CDR3: CASRIQGRETQYF. CDR3 DNA: TGTGCCAGCAGGATACAGGGGAGAGAGACCCAGTACTTC. The J gene is TRBJ2-5, the V gene TRBV2; 7 positions agree with TRBD1. In germline, CDR1 is SNHLY, CDR2 FYNNEI. The CDR3 totals 13 residues. Trimming at V came to 6 bases and at J to 4 bases, leaving 5 bases not matched to a gene.

The chain carries TRBV7-8 and TRBJ1-3; 7 positions match TRBD1. Germline trimming cut 4 bases from V and 2 bases from J; bases unmatched to any gene: 11. The CDR3 consists of 17 residues. CDR1 SGHVS and CDR2 FQNEAQ come from the germline V gene. The CDR3 coding sequence is TGTGCCAGCAGCTCCAGACAGGGAGTTATCCCTGGAAACACCATATATTTT. Translating gives CASSSRQGVIPGNTIYF.

The rearrangement uses TRBV10-3 and TRBJ2-2, with unresolved D. V was clipped by 11 bases and J by 3 bases, with 7 bases between them. Germline assignment: CDR1 ENHRY and CDR2 SYGVKD. This CDR3 has 11 residues. CDR3 nucleotide sequence: TGTGCCCTACGGGACACCGGGGAGCTGTTTTTT. Its protein product is CALRDTGELFF.

In this sample, this clonotype turned up many times. J is TRBJ2-1 and V is TRBV7-2; no reliable D call. Trimming stripped 6 bases from V and 14 bases from J, with 20 bases between. Looked up from germline, CDR1 is SGHTA and CDR2 is FQGNSA. The CDR3 loop spans 13 amino acids. The CDR3 spells CASSFPAVPGEFF. The CDR3 bases are TGTGCCAGCAGTTTTCCCGCGGTACCAGGAGAGTTCTTC.

This clonotype was counted only a few times. The chain uses TRBV28 and TRBJ1-1; D ambiguous. Per the germline V gene, CDR1 is MDHEN and CDR2 is SYDVKM. There are 14 residues in the CDR3. Trimming took 6 bases from V and 4 from J, leaving 15 bases between them. For the CDR3, the DNA is TGTGCCAGCAGACACACAGCAAATCCCACTGAAGCTTTCTTT. It specifies CASRHTANPTEAFF.

This CDR3 is CASEDRGSSPLHF. DNA for the CDR3: TGTGCCAGTGAAGACAGGGGAAGTTCACCCCTCCACTTT. This chain uses TRBV19 with TRBJ1-6; TRBD1 aligns across 8 bases. The length of the CDR3 is 13 residues. The V gene's germline CDR1 is LNHDA and CDR2 SQIVND (reference sequence). Losses at the gene ends were 8 bases for V and 9 bases for J; bases not matched to a gene: 6.

The chain carries TRBV10-3 and TRBJ1-2; 9 bases are shared with TRBD1. Germline CDR1 ENHRY, CDR2 SYGVKD. This CDR3 has 14 residues. V shed 7 bases, J shed 2 bases, and the junction held 5 bases outside the gene matches. The CDR3 DNA reads as TGTGCCATCATGGGACAGGGCTTCAACTATGGCTACACCTTC. It translates to CAIMGQGFNYGYTF.

This clonotype was observed a few times. V and J are TRBV19 and TRBJ1-2; 7 bases are a match to TRBD1. This CDR3 region has 14 residues. The junction had 8 bases not matched to a gene; V was cut back by 5 bases and J by 5 bases. The germline V gene encodes CDR1 LNHDA and CDR2 SQIVND (reference sequence). Here the CDR3 DNA reads TGTGCCAGTAGTCTTGTAGGGACAGAGTATGGCTACACCTTC. Translation: CASSLVGTEYGYTF.

The rearrangement joins TRBV19 to TRBJ1-4; D possibly corresponds to TRBD1 (6 bases). Germline V gene data show CDR1 as LNHDA and CDR2 as SQIVND (reference sequence). V was shortened by 6 bases and J by 0 bases, with 20 bases between the two germline ends. The CDR3 is 18 residues long. CDR3 nucleotides: TGTGCCAGTAGACTCTCCGGGACACCCTATGCAACTAATGAAAAACTGTTTTTT. This encodes CASRLSGTPYATNEKLFF.

This clonotype was found a few times. V usage is TRBV10-3 and J usage is TRBJ1-4; D unclear. Germline CDR1 and CDR2: ENHRY and SYGVKD. This CDR3 has 14 amino acids. Trimming cost V 1 base and J 7 bases, with 10 bases left between them. The CDR3 sequence: CAISEFQEGEKLFF. CDR3 nucleotides: TGTGCCATCAGTGAGTTCCAAGAGGGTGAAAAACTGTTTTTT.

This clonotype was counted only a few times. CDR3 coding DNA: TGTGCCAGCAGTCCCGCCGGGACTAGCGGGACAGATACGCAGTATTTT. It is translated as CASSPAGTSGTDTQYF. The V gene is TRBV12-3 or TRBV12-4, the J gene TRBJ2-3; TRBD2 agrees at 12 bases. V lost 5 bases and J lost 3; bases outside the gene matches: 6. This CDR3 spans 16 amino acids.

This clonotype occurred a few times. At one end the junction does not follow the germline gene, possibly because of a read error. V is TRBV7-3 and J is TRBJ2-2; TRBD2 aligns across 7 bases. This CDR3 contains 13 residues. Germline assignment: CDR1 SGHTA and CDR2 FQGTGA. This CDR3 reads CPGTILNTGELFF. The DNA of the CDR3 is TGCCCCGGGACTATCCTGAACACCGGGGAGCTGTTTTTT.